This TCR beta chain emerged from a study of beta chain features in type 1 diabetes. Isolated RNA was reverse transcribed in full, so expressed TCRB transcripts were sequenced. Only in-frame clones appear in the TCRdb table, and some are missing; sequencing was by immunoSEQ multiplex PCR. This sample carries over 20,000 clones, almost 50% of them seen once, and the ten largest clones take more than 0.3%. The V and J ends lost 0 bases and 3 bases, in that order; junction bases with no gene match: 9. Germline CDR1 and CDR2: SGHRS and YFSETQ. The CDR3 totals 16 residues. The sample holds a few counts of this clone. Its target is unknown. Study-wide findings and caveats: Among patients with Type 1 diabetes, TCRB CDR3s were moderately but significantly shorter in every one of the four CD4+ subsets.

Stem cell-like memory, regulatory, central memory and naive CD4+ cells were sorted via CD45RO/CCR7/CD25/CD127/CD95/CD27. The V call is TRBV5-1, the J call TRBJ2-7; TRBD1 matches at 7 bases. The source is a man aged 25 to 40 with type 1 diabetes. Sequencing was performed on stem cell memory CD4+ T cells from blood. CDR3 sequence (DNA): TGCGCCAGCAGCTTGGCTCTTGGGACAGCCCTCTACGAGCAGTACTTC. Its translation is CASSLALGTALYEQYF. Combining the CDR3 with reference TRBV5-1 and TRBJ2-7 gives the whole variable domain KAGVTQTPRYLIKTRGQQVTLSCSPISGHRSVSWYQQTPGQGLQFLFEYFSETQRNKGNFPGRFSGRQFSNSRSEMNVSTLELGDSALYLCASSLALGTALYEQYFGPGTRLTVT.